This TCR beta chain stems from a study of shared clonotypes between healthy human individuals. Across the study: Used for every donor were three CD4 naive, three CD4 memory, two CD8 naive and one CD8 memory plate.

Here immunoSEQ multiplex PCR was the method, and the copy in TCRdb shows in-frame clones only, minus some. The table has 2 million or so clones, about 95% seen once. Points from the study as a whole: It was observed that 4% to 6% of naive CD4 clonotypes were shared across several donors. A reduction in generation probabilities was seen for non-shared clonotypes relative to those shared by all four donors.

Germline V CDR1 and CDR2: GTSNPN, SVGIG (reference sequence). V shed 3 bases and J 3 bases; nucleotides not matched to a gene: 6. This CDR3 region has 15 residues. As concerns this clone: No antigen is known for it.

CD45RO-negative, CCR7-selected cells formed the naive CD8 fraction, which excluded terminally differentiated effector memory CD45RA+ cells. Everyone who donated was a Caucasian adult who lived in Nashville, Tennessee. This receptor was obtained from a man younger than 30 in good health. J is TRBJ2-3 and V is TRBV30, with TRBD1 matching over 10 bases. Sequencing used naive CD8+ T cells sorted from blood. In DNA, the CDR3 is TGTGCCTGGAGCCCACCGGGACAGGGGACAGATACGCAGTATTTT. As protein: CAWSPPGQGTDTQYF.